Reported below is one T cell receptor beta chain. The data were obtained in a study of human T cells and chemical hapten exposure. TCRdb re-analysed the RACE reads in MiXCR, keeping a single row per CDR3 protein. The profile shows about 99,000 distinct CDR3 sequences, over 10% of them singletons. The time point is: patch test 1, 2 weeks after DPC sensitization. Described treatment: therapeutic diphenylcyclopropenone sensitization with weekly scalp DPC. The CDR3 has 14 amino acids. Germline V CDR1 and CDR2: SGHTA, FQGNSA. The V and J ends lost 3 bases and 1 base respectively, with 8 bases between them. Sequencing was performed on whole blood, taken in connection with sensitization to the hapten diphenylcyclopropenone (DPC). The origin of this receptor is a woman aged 35 to 49 with alopecia areata. Some clones in this sample may be carry-over from other donors' samples. This chain uses TRBV7-2 with TRBJ2-3; D remains ambiguous. The CDR3 DNA is TGTGCCAGCAGCTTCACCCCTGGCACAGATACGCAGTATTTT. This codes for CASSFTPGTDTQYF.